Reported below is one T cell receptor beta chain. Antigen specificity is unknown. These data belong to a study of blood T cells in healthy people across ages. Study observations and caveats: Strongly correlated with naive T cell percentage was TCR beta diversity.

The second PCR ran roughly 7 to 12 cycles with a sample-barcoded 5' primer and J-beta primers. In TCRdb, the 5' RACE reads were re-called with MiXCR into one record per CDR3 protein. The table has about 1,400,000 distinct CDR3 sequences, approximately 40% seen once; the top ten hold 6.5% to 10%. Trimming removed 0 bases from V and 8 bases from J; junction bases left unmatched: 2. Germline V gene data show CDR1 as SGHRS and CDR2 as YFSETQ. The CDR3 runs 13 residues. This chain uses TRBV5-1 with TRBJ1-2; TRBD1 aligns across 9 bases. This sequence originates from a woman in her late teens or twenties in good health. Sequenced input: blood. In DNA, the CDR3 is TGCGCCAGCAGCTTGGGGGACAGGGAAGGCTACACCTTC. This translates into CASSLGDREGYTF.